This is a list of T cell receptor beta chains from one sample in a study of T cell responses to AZD1222 COVID-19 vaccine. Libraries were prepared by immunoSEQ multiplex PCR; TCRdb keeps only in-frame clonotypes and omits some of them. The data contain 35,000 to 50,000 clones, about 82% of them singletons. The specimen was peripheral blood, collected 28 days after the second dose of the MenACWY control vaccine. The receptors originated from an adult who received the MenACWY meningococcal vaccine as a control. Both conserved end residues are part of each CDR3. A D gene is named only where the DNA matches it firmly. Rows give clone size only sometimes, using once, few, many, or a class for an expanded clone.

CDR3 protein,CDR3 DNA,V gene,D gene,J gene,clone size
CASSGGVQDSGNTIYF,TGTGCCAGCAGCGGAGGAGTACAAGACTCTGGAAACACCATATATTTT,TRBV9,-,TRBJ1-3,many
CASSEGTGGKRAFF,TGTGCCAGCAGTGAAGGGACAGGGGGCAAACGGGCTTTCTTT,TRBV2,TRBD1,TRBJ1-1,-
CASSLKLDRGSGNTIYF,TGTGCCAGCAGTTTGAAATTGGACAGGGGCTCTGGAAACACCATATATTTT,TRBV28,TRBD1,TRBJ1-3,once
CAISESLQVGWTQYF,TGTGCCATCAGTGAGTCCCTACAGGTGGGCTGGACCCAGTACTTC,TRBV10-3,-,TRBJ2-5,-
CASSHATTGRGYTF,TGTGCCAGCAGCCACGCTACGACAGGAAGAGGCTACACCTTC,TRBV16,-,TRBJ1-2,few
CASSLGPLSGNTIYF,TGTGCCAGCAGCCTCGGACCACTCTCTGGAAACACCATATATTTT,TRBV7-8,-,TRBJ1-3,-
CAWSRGQRSGYTF,TGTGCCTGGAGCCGGGGACAGAGGAGCGGCTACACCTTC,TRBV30,TRBD1,TRBJ1-2,-
CASSSVGLAGGTQYF,TGTGCCAGCAGCTCAGTGGGACTAGCGGGGGGTACGCAGTATTTT,TRBV11-2,TRBD2,TRBJ2-3,-
CASSSQPTSGNTIYF,TGTGCCAGCAGCTCGCAGCCAACCTCTGGAAACACCATATATTTT,TRBV7-8,-,TRBJ1-3,-
CASTPAGLNTGELFF,TGTGCCAGCACTCCTGCGGGACTAAACACCGGGGAGCTGTTTTTT,TRBV7-9,TRBD2,TRBJ2-2,-
CAWKTGTGLVETQYF,TGTGCCTGGAAGACCGGGACAGGGCTCGTGGAGACCCAGTACTTC,TRBV30,TRBD1,TRBJ2-5,-
CASSHTGGSFYGYTF,TGTGCCAGCAGCCATACAGGGGGATCCTTTTATGGCTACACCTTC,TRBV5-4,TRBD1,TRBJ1-2,-
CASRLAGATGELFF,TGCGCCAGCAGACTAGCGGGAGCCACCGGGGAGCTGTTTTTT,TRBV10-2,TRBD2,TRBJ2-2,-
CASSQSSIRNTEAFF,TGTGCCAGCAGCCAATCGTCGATTCGGAACACTGAAGCTTTCTTT,TRBV3-1/TRBV3-2,-,TRBJ1-1,-
CASGKLGTRQASYEQYF,TGTGCCAGCGGAAAACTCGGAACCCGACAGGCCTCCTACGAGCAGTACTTC,TRBV27,-,TRBJ2-7,-
CASSQDGGLNRVGNTIYF,TGCGCCAGCAGCCAAGATGGCGGATTGAATCGGGTTGGAAACACCATATATTTT,TRBV4-1,-,TRBJ1-3,once
CASSSRSSYGYTF,TGTGCCAGCAGCTCCCGCAGTTCTTATGGCTACACCTTC,TRBV7-2,-,TRBJ1-2,-
CATSRGVGDSNQPQHF,TGTGCCACCAGCAGAGGGGTGGGGGATAGCAATCAGCCCCAGCATTTT,TRBV15,-,TRBJ1-5,-
CASGRIQETQYF,TGTGCCAGCGGACGTATCCAAGAGACCCAGTACTTC,TRBV2,-,TRBJ2-5,-
CASSLVTSGAGEQYF,TGCGCCAGCAGCTTGGTCACTAGCGGGGCCGGGGAGCAGTACTTC,TRBV5-1,TRBD2,TRBJ2-7,once
CASSDSSSNSPLHF,TGTGCCAGCAGTGACTCAAGTAGCAATTCACCCCTCCACTTT,TRBV6-4,-,TRBJ1-6,-
CASSVAGTPGDTQYF,TGTGCCAGCAGCGTAGCTGGGACCCCGGGGGATACGCAGTATTTT,TRBV9,-,TRBJ2-3,once
CASSQEGLANHEQYF,TGTGCCAGCAGCCAAGAAGGCCTAGCGAACCACGAGCAGTACTTC,TRBV3-1/TRBV3-2,-,TRBJ2-7,-
CASSWANVLTF,TGTGCCAGCAGTTGGGCCAACGTCCTGACTTTC,TRBV12-3/TRBV12-4,-,TRBJ2-6,-
CASSISGLPLHF,TGTGCCAGTAGTATTTCGGGTCTACCCCTCCACTTT,TRBV19,-,TRBJ1-6,-
CASSLAVGLAGVSGQETQYF,TGTGCCAGCAGCTTGGCGGTAGGACTAGCGGGAGTTTCGGGCCAAGAGACCCAGTACTTC,TRBV7-8,TRBD2,TRBJ2-5,medium-sized
CASSAGGPQETQYF,TGCGCCAGCAGTGCCGGGGGACCCCAAGAGACCCAGTACTTC,TRBV10-1,-,TRBJ2-5,-
CATKGGWFSSDTEAFF,TGTGCCACCAAGGGGGGGTGGTTCTCGAGTGACACTGAAGCTTTCTTT,TRBV15,-,TRBJ1-1,once
CASSGGLHNEQFF,TGTGCCAGCAGCGGGGGGTTACACAATGAGCAGTTCTTC,TRBV9,-,TRBJ2-1,-
CASSILRGQGKDGYTF,TGTGCCAGTAGTATACTTCGGGGACAGGGTAAGGATGGCTACACCTTC,TRBV19,TRBD1,TRBJ1-2,-
CASSHMDTQYF,TGTGCCAGCAGCCATATGGATACGCAGTATTTT,TRBV3-1/TRBV3-2,-,TRBJ2-3,-
CASSILEDDRRTYTGELFF,TGTGCCAGCAGTATCCTTGAAGATGACCGTCGAACTTACACCGGGGAGCTGTTTTTT,TRBV13,-,TRBJ2-2,-
CASSVGYRLISGNTIYF,TGTGCCAGCAGCGTAGGTTACAGGTTGATCTCTGGAAACACCATATATTTT,TRBV11-2,-,TRBJ1-3,-
CATTGDSGNTIYF,TGTGCCACTACAGGGGATTCTGGAAACACCATATATTTT,TRBV2,TRBD1,TRBJ1-3,few
CASSEWSSGRENEQYF,TGTGCCAGCAGTGAATGGAGTAGCGGGAGGGAAAACGAGCAGTACTTC,TRBV6-1,TRBD2,TRBJ2-7,-